This record covers a single T cell receptor beta chain. The data belong to a study of spatial heterogeneity in lung cancer. Study details: Among detected sequences, beta-chain ones consistently exceeded alpha-chain ones in number.

Time point denoted: sample taken at primary tumor resection. Whole RNA, which was extracted from tumor, nontumor lung tissue or frozen PBMC, was sequenced without any cell sorting. Untreated early-stage non-small cell lung cancer patients, fewer than 85 in total, were the donors. The presence of a unique molecular identifier marked each TCR cDNA molecule. TCRdb ran MiXCR on the 5' RACE reads and lists one entry per CDR3 protein. This table holds 60,000 to 80,000 distinct CDR3 sequences, more than 10% found once. This CDR3 spans 13 amino acids. From germline, CDR1 is SEHNR and CDR2 FQNEAQ (reference sequence). The V gene lost 5 bases and the J gene lost 7 bases, with 15 bases spanning the gap.

This rearrangement joins TRBV7-9 to TRBJ2-7, with D unresolved. This receptor was identified in a male donor with early-stage non-small cell lung cancer. This specimen consisted of PBMCs, obtained at surgery. The CDR3 bases are TGTGCCAGCAGCGGAGCAGCGCCACGAGAGCAGTACTTC. This encodes CASSGAAPREQYF.